This is a list of T cell receptor beta chains from one sample in a study of blood T cell repertoires in COVID-19. Libraries were prepared by immunoSEQ multiplex PCR; TCRdb keeps only in-frame clonotypes and omits some of them. The sample consists of 42,000 or so clones, around 76% of them appearing once. What was sequenced was peripheral blood. These receptors were taken from a man older than 75 with acute or convalescent COVID-19. CDR3s include the opening cysteine and the closing phenylalanine or tryptophan. The D gene is left open where the match is weak. Expanded clones get a size class; other rows say once, few or many, or leave the size out.

TRBJ2-7	NA	16	NA	TRBV11-1	CASSFVVGVGSYEQYF	TGTGCCAGCAGCTTCGTTGTAGGGGTGGGCTCCTACGAGCAGTACTTC
TRBJ2-6	NA	16	TRBD2	TRBV27	CASTRAGTTGANVLTF	TGTGCCAGCACCAGGGCAGGGACTACCGGGGCCAACGTCCTGACTTTC
TRBJ1-3	NA	13	NA	TRBV30	CAWRAFSGNTIYF	TGTGCCTGGAGGGCCTTCTCTGGAAACACCATATATTTT
TRBJ1-1	NA	13	NA	TRBV5-4	CASSHSVRGEAFF	TGTGCCAGCAGTCATAGTGTCCGGGGTGAAGCTTTCTTT
TRBJ2-2	NA	15	TRBD1	TRBV20-1	CSASTGGPPTGELFF	TGCAGTGCTAGTACAGGGGGCCCTCCTACCGGGGAGCTGTTTTTT
TRBJ2-1	NA	15	NA	TRBV7-3	CASSLGLIGANEQFF	TGTGCCAGCAGCTTGGGCCTGATTGGGGCCAATGAGCAGTTCTTC
TRBJ2-7	NA	14	NA	TRBV5-4	CASSLAQGSYEQYF	TGTGCCAGCAGCTTAGCCCAGGGCTCCTACGAGCAGTACTTC
TRBJ2-5	NA	14	NA	TRBV3-1/TRBV3-2	CASSFGGLAETQYF	TGTGCCAGCAGCTTCGGGGGGCTGGCAGAGACCCAGTACTTC
TRBJ2-7	NA	15	TRBD2	TRBV5-1	CASSLASGGIHEQYF	TGCGCCAGCAGCTTAGCTAGCGGGGGCATCCACGAGCAGTACTTC
TRBJ2-5	once	15	TRBD2	TRBV4-1	CASSLGTSGGETQYF	TGCGCCAGCAGCCTTGGGACTAGCGGGGGAGAGACCCAGTACTTC
TRBJ2-3	NA	15	TRBD2	TRBV9	CASSVAGGGADTQYF	TGTGCCAGCAGCGTAGCCGGCGGGGGGGCGGATACGCAGTATTTT
TRBJ2-7	NA	13	NA	TRBV7-9	CASSPSGSYEQYF	TGTGCCAGCAGCCCCAGTGGCTCCTACGAGCAGTACTTC
TRBJ1-6	few	14	TRBD1	TRBV5-8	CASSLGQGNSPLHF	TGTGCCAGCAGCTTGGGACAGGGTAATTCACCCCTCCACTTT
TRBJ2-7	NA	13	NA	TRBV6-5	CASSRTALKEQYF	TGTGCCAGTTCGCGGACAGCTTTGAAAGAGCAGTACTTC
TRBJ1-2	NA	14	TRBD1	TRBV3-1/TRBV3-2	CASSPTGGFYGYTF	TGTGCCAGCAGCCCCACAGGGGGCTTCTATGGCTACACCTTC
TRBJ1-1	NA	15	TRBD1	TRBV27	CASSLSGQLNTEAFF	TGTGCCAGCAGTTTATCGGGACAGTTGAACACTGAAGCTTTCTTT
TRBJ1-6	few	15	TRBD1	TRBV7-2	CASSSDRASNSPLHF	TGTGCCAGCAGCTCGGACAGGGCCAGTAATTCACCCCTCCACTTT
TRBJ1-2	NA	13	NA	TRBV3-1/TRBV3-2	CASSQGGPYGYTF	TGTGCCAGCAGCCAAGGCGGGCCCTATGGCTACACCTTC
TRBJ2-2	NA	19	TRBD2	TRBV11-2	CASSPRGLAGAGDTGELFF	TGTGCCAGCAGCCCTCGGGGACTAGCGGGAGCGGGGGACACCGGGGAGCTGTTTTTT